This paragraph reports one T cell receptor beta chain. Its antigen is undetermined. The CDR3 runs 21 residues. Germline V lookup: CDR1 GTSNPN, CDR2 SVGIG (reference sequence). V gave up 0 bases and J gave up 0 bases; unmatched junction bases: 16. The data are from a study of radiotherapy plus CTLA-4 blockade in lung cancer. Across the whole study: For 18% of patients, objective responses occurred, and about 33% had disease control. Study results and limitations: Clones of tumor-derived TCRs expanded in blood after radiotherapy plus ipilimumab. Early blood T cell clone changes and increased post-radiation serum interferon-beta were reportedly the strongest response predictors.

The study treated chemo-refractory metastatic non-small-cell lung cancer patients with focal radiation plus ipilimumab CTLA-4 blockade. TCRdb keeps only in-frame clones here, not all; method: immunoSEQ multiplex PCR. Among more than 75,000 clones listed, about two thirds were seen once. The V gene is TRBV30, the J gene TRBJ2-1; 11 bases map to TRBD2. This sample comprised peripheral blood, obtained from a patient treated with radiotherapy plus ipilimumab. The source of this sequence is a human donor with non-small cell lung cancer that progressed on radiotherapy plus ipilimumab. CDR3 region: CAWSVQCGLAGGPSSYNEQFF. The DNA for the CDR3 is TGTGCCTGGAGTGTACAGTGTGGGCTAGCGGGAGGTCCGAGCTCCTACAATGAGCAGTTCTTC.